Sequencing of this T cell receptor (beta chain) was carried out in a study of blood T cell repertoires in COVID-19. Study overall: Acute and convalescent COVID-19 samples came from the United States, Italy and Spain. T cells, B-cell-depleted T cells, or PBMCs supplied cDNA or gDNA.

The V segment lost 4 bases and the J segment 6 bases; nucleotides outside the gene matches: 10. CDR1 is KGHDR and CDR2 is SFDVKD in the germline V gene. This CDR3 has 16 residues. Authors' analysis steps: Amplification from reference gene primers served as the basis for estimated nucleated cell counts. Only in-frame clones appear in the TCRdb table, and some are missing; sequencing was by immunoSEQ multiplex PCR. That table furnishes V, J and clone size, whereas the DNA furnished D and trimming. The data show over 75,000 clones, more than 60% seen once. What was sequenced was peripheral blood. The receptor was derived from a human donor in a cohort sampled during active COVID-19. The chain carries TRBV24-1 and TRBJ1-2, with 10 bases lining up with TRBD1. The CDR3 spells CATSEFPGQGVDGYTF. CDR3 coding DNA: TGTGCCACCAGTGAATTCCCCGGACAGGGGGTCGATGGCTACACCTTC.